The 30 T cell receptor beta chains presented below share a single source sample, sequenced in a study of blood T cells in healthy people across ages. Primers used in a second PCR of roughly 6 to 11 cycles were a sample-barcoded 5' primer and a J-beta primer mix. A single record per CDR3 protein comes from TCRdb applying MiXCR to the 5' RACE reads. The repertoire holds around 1.7 million distinct CDR3 sequences, with roughly 27% as singletons. The source material was blood. The receptor source for this set is a young woman in good health.

The table lists this clonotype with a few counts. This chain connects TRBV7-6 to TRBJ1-2, with D maybe TRBD1 (6 bases). This CDR3 is built from 16 residues. V was clipped by 0 bases and J by 6 bases, with 17 bases between them. CDR1 and CDR2 from the germline V gene are SGHVS and FNYEAQ. CDR3 region: CASSLALRDTGDGYTF. CDR3 DNA sequence: TGTGCCAGCAGCTTAGCCCTCCGGGACACCGGGGATGGCTACACCTTC.

This clonotype has a handful of counts. This chain links TRBV20-1 with TRBJ2-3, with D unclear. Germline values: CDR1 DFQATT, CDR2 SNEGSKA (reference sequence). CDR3 length equals 17 residues. Trimming took off 0 bases at V and 0 bases at J, with 16 bases between the two ends. CDR3 sequence (DNA): TGCAGTGCTAGAGATTACCGGCTTTCTCCTAGCACAGATACGCAGTATTTT. This encodes CSARDYRLSPSTDTQYF.

The rearrangement joins TRBV5-1 to TRBJ2-1; D unclear. This CDR3 contains 14 residues. Germline loops: CDR1 SGHRS, CDR2 YFSETQ. Trimming pared 7 bases from V and 0 bases from J, leaving 11 bases between. The CDR3 sequence is CASAGLNSYNEQFF. Here the CDR3 DNA reads TGCGCCAGCGCCGGCTTAAACTCCTACAATGAGCAGTTCTTC.

CDR3 bases: TGTGCCAGCAGTTTGACTAGCGTCCCAGATACGCAGTATTTT. This sequence encodes CASSLTSVPDTQYF. J is TRBJ2-3 and V is TRBV12-3 or TRBV12-4; 8 bases agree with TRBD2. The CDR3 extends over 14 amino acids. J lost 4 bases, V lost 3 bases, and 3 bases had no gene match.

This clonotype was picked up many times. The chain combines TRBV7-2 with TRBJ2-7; D may be TRBD1 (5 bases). The CDR3 loop spans 13 amino acids. Germline V gene data show CDR1 as SGHTA and CDR2 as FQGNSA. The ends were cut back, 4 bases at V and 6 bases at J, with 13 bases in the middle. The CDR3 is CASSSRQTAEQYF. Here the CDR3 DNA reads TGTGCCAGCAGCTCCCGCCAGACAGCCGAGCAGTACTTC. Combining the CDR3 with reference TRBV7-2 and TRBJ2-7 gives the whole variable domain GAGVSQSPSNKVTEKGKDVELRCDPISGHTALYWYRQSLGQGLEFLIYFQGNSAPDKSGLPSDRFSAERTGGSVSTLTIQRTQQEDSAVYLCASSSRQTAEQYFGPGTRLTVT.

This clonotype was seen a handful of times. V and J are TRBV7-2 and TRBJ1-1; D is possibly TRBD1 (5 bases). The CDR3 runs 15 residues. Germline CDR1 SGHTA, CDR2 FQGNSA. Trimming removed 5 bases from V and 0 bases from J, with 13 bases in between. The CDR3 bases are TGTGCCAGCAGCCCCGGGCGACAGTTGAACACTGAAGCTTTCTTT. Protein: CASSPGRQLNTEAFF.

This clonotype was counted at least ten times. The J gene is TRBJ2-1, the V gene TRBV12-5, with 9 positions matching TRBD1. The CDR3 has 14 residues. Germline V lookup: CDR1 LGHNT, CDR2 FRNRAP. The J segment lost 6 bases and the V segment lost 5 bases, leaving 5 bases of the junction unmatched. This CDR3 is CASGTGQGTNEQFF. The CDR3 DNA sequence: TGTGCTAGTGGTACGGGACAGGGTACCAATGAGCAGTTCTTC.

The gene calls are TRBV12-5 and TRBJ2-5; D unresolved. The V end lost 7 bases, the J end lost 4 bases, and 10 bases lay between the germline ends. The V gene's germline CDR1 is LGHNT and CDR2 FRNRAP. The CDR3 consists of 12 residues. CDR3 residues: CASAQSGETQYF. For the CDR3, the DNA is TGTGCTAGTGCCCAATCGGGAGAGACCCAGTACTTC.

This clonotype was seen only a few times. J is TRBJ2-5 and V is TRBV20-1; no firm D call. Germline values: CDR1 DFQATT, CDR2 SNEGSKA (reference sequence). The V end lost 2 bases, the J end lost 1 base, and 5 bases lay between the germline ends. CDR3 length equals 12 residues. The CDR3 DNA follows: TGCAGTGCTAGACAAAGCCAAGAGACCCAGTACTTC. Translated: CSARQSQETQYF.

The chain couples TRBV7-2 to TRBJ2-7; possibly TRBD1 for D (5 bases). V was cut by 1 base and J by 2 bases, with 12 bases left in between. Germline V gene data show CDR1 as SGHTA and CDR2 as FQGNSA. The CDR3 extends over 15 amino acids. The CDR3, as DNA: TGTGCCAGCAGCTTAGAAGGGGCAGGGACCTACGAGCAGTACTTC. As protein: CASSLEGAGTYEQYF.

This clonotype showed up just a few times. The chain recombines TRBV20-1 with TRBJ2-5; 7 bases map to TRBD1. Near its end, the DNA agrees better with TRBJ2-7, so the J call may be wrong. CDR3 length equals 13 residues. Germline loops: CDR1 DFQATT, CDR2 SNEGSKA (reference sequence). For the CDR3, the DNA is TGCAGTGCTTCTCGACAGGGACGGTACGAGCAGTACTTC. It encodes CSASRQGRYEQYF.

This clonotype appeared a few times. The chain carries TRBV12-3 or TRBV12-4 and TRBJ2-1; 7 nucleotides agree with TRBD1. CDR3 size: 14 residues. The V segment lost 0 bases and the J segment 11 bases; nucleotides outside the gene matches: 7. DNA of the CDR3: TGTGCCAGCAGTTTAGCCCCACAGGGGACGAAGCAGTTCTTC. As protein: CASSLAPQGTKQFF.

This clonotype was picked up a small number of times. One base away lies a much larger clone, so this may be a sequencing read error. The chain joins TRBV20-1 to TRBJ2-7; 8 bases match TRBD2. The closer fit of TRBJ2-5 to the DNA end suggests the J call may be wrong. The CDR3 runs to 14 residues. Germline CDR1 is DFQATT and CDR2 is SNEGSKA (reference sequence). The CDR3 spells CSASTGLVAETQYF. Written as DNA, the CDR3 is TGCAGTGCCTCTACGGGACTAGTGGCGGAGACCCAGTACTTC.

The chain joins TRBV5-1 to TRBJ1-1, with D maybe TRBD1 (5 bases). The ends were cut back, 2 bases at V and 5 bases at J, with 13 bases in the middle. CDR3 length equals 14 residues. Germline assignment: CDR1 SGHRS and CDR2 YFSETQ. CDR3 sequence reads: CASSFGGERTEAFF. DNA for the CDR3: TGCGCCAGCAGCTTTGGAGGGGAGAGGACTGAAGCTTTCTTT.

This clonotype was detected a few times. This chain joins TRBV6-1 and TRBJ2-7; 8 bases are a match to TRBD1. The CDR3 has 17 residues. V was clipped by 6 bases and J by 3 bases; unmatched bases: 16. Germline CDR1 reads MNHNS; CDR2 reads SASEGT. The CDR3 protein is CASRRDRRRDLGYEQYF. CDR3 nucleotide sequence: TGTGCCAGCAGGCGGGACAGGCGACGGGATTTAGGCTACGAGCAGTACTTC.

The genes are TRBV20-1 and TRBJ2-1, with TRBD1 identical over 7 bases. Germline V gives CDR1 DFQATT, CDR2 SNEGSKA (reference sequence). The CDR3 totals 14 residues. V was pared by 3 bases and J by 3 bases, with 5 bases of the junction left unmatched. CDR3 amino acids: CSASFQGVYNEQFF. Written as DNA, the CDR3 is TGCAGTGCTAGTTTTCAGGGGGTCTACAATGAGCAGTTCTTC.

Concerning this clonotype itself: Mismatch with germline at one junction end may stem from a read error. The chain links TRBV24-1 to TRBJ1-1; possible D gene TRBD1, 6 bases. The CDR3 loop spans 12 amino acids. Germline CDR1 reads KGHDR; CDR2 reads SFDVKD. The CDR3 region has the DNA TGTGCCAACAGTGATTTACAGGGTAAAGCTTTCTTT. Its protein product is CANSDLQGKAFF.

The chain carries TRBV9 and TRBJ2-3; 8 nucleotides agree with TRBD1. Germline CDR1 reads SGDLS; CDR2 reads YYNGEE. The CDR3 runs 15 residues. After removal of 3 bases from V and 5 bases from J, the junction contained 8 bases not matched to a gene. The CDR3 reads CASSATTGGGDTQYF. The CDR3 region has the DNA TGTGCCAGCAGCGCGACTACAGGGGGTGGAGATACGCAGTATTTT.

This clonotype was detected once. A read error may produce the germline difference seen at one junction end. The rearrangement links TRBV6-6 to TRBJ2-5; D gene uncertain. CDR1 and CDR2 from the germline V gene are MNHNY and SVGAGI (reference sequence). This CDR3 spans 12 amino acids. The CDR3 spells CGSSYKQETQYF. The CDR3 nucleotides read TGTGGCAGCAGTTACAAACAAGAGACCCAGTACTTC.

This clonotype was counted only a few times. The chain recombines TRBV11-3 with TRBJ2-6; TRBD2 is a possible D gene (6 bases). With 5 bases removed from V and 2 bases from J, the gap between germline ends came to 10 bases. CDR3 length equals 15 residues. Per the germline V gene, CDR1 is SGHNT and CDR2 is YENEEA. In DNA form, the CDR3 reads TGTGCCAGCAGCGCCGGGGGTCCTGGGGCCAACGTCCTGACTTTC. Amino acid sequence: CASSAGGPGANVLTF.

This clonotype was recorded many times. This chain connects TRBV7-9 to TRBJ2-7; perhaps TRBD2 as D (5 bases). The CDR3 loop spans 12 amino acids. The V and J ends lost 4 bases and 5 bases respectively, with 9 bases between them. Per the germline V gene, CDR1 is SEHNR and CDR2 is FQNEAQ (reference sequence). This CDR3 reads CASSSGINEQYF. CDR3 coding DNA: TGTGCCAGCAGCTCGGGGATCAACGAGCAGTACTTC.

V usage is TRBV6-6 and J usage is TRBJ2-5; possibly TRBD2 for D (6 bases). The CDR3 runs to 15 residues. V was trimmed by 4 bases and J by 1 base, leaving 13 bases between them. CDR1 and CDR2 (germline): MNHNY, SVGAGI (reference sequence). CDR3 sequence: CASSLNRSGQETQYF. The CDR3 DNA sequence: TGTGCCAGCAGTTTAAATCGTAGCGGCCAAGAGACCCAGTACTTC.

This clonotype was recorded at least ten times. The chain has TRBV4-1 and TRBJ2-3, with D possibly called TRBD1 or TRBD2 (6 bases each). Germline values: CDR1 MGHRA, CDR2 YSYEKL. The germline V and J ends were trimmed by 3 bases and 8 bases, with 15 bases remaining between them. The CDR3 has 14 residues. The CDR3 bases are TGCGCCAGCAGCCACCCCGGGGGCGGGGTTACGCAGTATTTT. Translating gives CASSHPGGGVTQYF.

This chain uses TRBV29-1 with TRBJ2-1; 10 nucleotides line up with TRBD1. V shed 2 bases and J 7 bases; nucleotides not matched to a gene: 11. CDR1 and CDR2 from the germline V gene are SQVTM and ANQGSEA. This CDR3 contains 16 residues. Written as DNA, the CDR3 is TGCAGCGTTGAACCCATTCCCGGGACAGGGGTTAATGAGCAGTTCTTC. It translates to CSVEPIPGTGVNEQFF.

The V gene is TRBV11-2, the J gene TRBJ2-1; 8 bases are a match to TRBD2. Germline trimming cut 2 bases from V and 2 bases from J; bases unmatched to any gene: 14. CDR1 and CDR2 (germline): SGHAT, FQNNGV. CDR3 length: 19 residues. The CDR3 spells CASSLRKGPRTSPYNEQFF. The CDR3 DNA sequence: TGTGCCAGCAGCTTACGGAAGGGTCCGCGGACTAGCCCCTACAATGAGCAGTTCTTC.

Notes on this clonotype: A much larger clone sits a single nucleotide away, making a read error possible. V is TRBV9 and J is TRBJ2-3; no definite D call. This CDR3 is built from 14 residues. CDR1 is SGDLS and CDR2 is YYNGEE in the germline V gene. This chain's CDR3 is CAGSVGGSTDTQYF. CDR3 sequence (DNA): TGTGCCGGCAGCGTAGGTGGTAGCACAGATACGCAGTATTTT. Looking up the rest from reference TRBV9 and TRBJ2-3 gives the full variable domain: DSGVTQTPKHLITATGQRVTLRCSPRSGDLSVYWYQQSLDQGLQFLIQYYNGEERAKGNILERFSAQQFPDLHSELNLSSLELGDSALYFCAGSVGGSTDTQYFGPGTRLTVL.

Only one count was recorded for this clonotype. This CDR3 reads CSAGDREAGEQYF. The CDR3 nucleotides are TGCAGTGCTGGGGACAGGGAGGCTGGCGAGCAGTACTTC. The chain employs TRBV20-1 and TRBJ2-7, with 9 bases identical to TRBD1. CDR3 length equals 13 residues. Trimming cost V 5 bases and J 6 bases; bases outside gene matches: 8. Germline-derived CDR1 and CDR2 are DFQATT and SNEGSKA (reference sequence).

This clonotype was counted a single time. The rearrangement uses TRBV9 and TRBJ1-1; TRBD1 might be the D (5 bases). Germline-derived CDR1 and CDR2 are SGDLS and YYNGEE. The CDR3 is 14 residues long. V was trimmed by 2 bases and J by 7 bases, leaving 15 bases between them. CDR3 amino acids: CASSVGRVSHEAFF. The DNA of the CDR3 is TGTGCCAGCAGCGTGGGGCGTGTGAGTCATGAAGCTTTCTTT. The variable domain in full, completed from reference TRBV9 and TRBJ1-1, reads DSGVTQTPKHLITATGQRVTLRCSPRSGDLSVYWYQQSLDQGLQFLIQYYNGEERAKGNILERFSAQQFPDLHSELNLSSLELGDSALYFCASSVGRVSHEAFFGQGTRLTVV.

The table lists this clonotype with a few counts. The chain uses TRBV6-5 and TRBJ1-2; 7 bases align to TRBD1. After removal of 2 bases from V and 1 base from J, the junction contained 10 bases not matched to a gene. The germline V gene encodes CDR1 MNHEY and CDR2 SVGAGI. This CDR3 is 17 amino acids long. The CDR3 DNA sequence: TGTGCCAGCAGTTACCCGTACAAGAGGGGGCTTAACTATGGCTACACCTTC. Translated: CASSYPYKRGLNYGYTF.

The chain uses TRBV29-1 and TRBJ2-6; D uncertain. The germline V and J ends were trimmed by 3 bases and 1 base, with 10 bases remaining between them. The germline CDR1 and CDR2 sequences are SQVTM and ANQGSEA. The CDR3 runs to 15 residues. The CDR3 nucleotides read TGCAGCGTTGATGACGTAAAATCTGGGGCCAACGTCCTGACTTTC. As protein: CSVDDVKSGANVLTF. Full variable domain (rest looked up from reference TRBV29-1 and TRBJ2-6): SAVISQKPSRDICQRGTSLTIQCQVDSQVTMMFWYRQQPGQSLTLIATANQGSEATYESGFVIDKFPISRPNLTFSTLTVSNMSPEDSSIYLCSVDDVKSGANVLTFGAGSRLTVL.